This TCR beta chain stems from a study of shared clonotypes between healthy human individuals. Study details: Three plates were used per donor for CD4 naive, three for CD4 memory, two for CD8 naive and one for CD8 memory.

Naive CD8 populations comprised CD45RO-negative cells positively selected for CCR7, excluding terminally differentiated effector memory CD45RA+ cells. Notes on this clone: The antigen remains undetermined.

The CDR3 runs to 15 residues. The junction had 5 bases not matched to a gene; V was cut back by 5 bases and J by 1 base. The germline CDR1 and CDR2 sequences are SGHVS and FNYEAQ. Notes on the study in general: Generally, naive subsets came out with larger estimated richness than memory subsets. Sample collection involved blood only; tissue repertoires are likely different.

Replicate PCRs for sorted subsets used 200 ng DNA; this equaled some 30,000 T cell genomes. Using immunoSEQ multiplex PCR, the repertoire was profiled, and TCRdb retains in-frame clones only, with some absent. Here the sample spans 1.5 million to 2.5 million clones, roughly 95% being singletons. Sequencing was performed on naive CD8+ T cells sorted from blood. This receptor was obtained from a man younger than 35 in good health. The gene calls are TRBV7-6 and TRBJ2-3; the match to TRBD1 covers 8 bases. The CDR3 spells CASSPQTGGTDTQYF. The CDR3 bases are TGTGCCAGCAGCCCACAGACAGGGGGCACAGATACGCAGTATTTT.